This T cell receptor beta chain comes out of a study of CD8 T cells in Susac syndrome. The CDR3 totals 15 residues. Germline lookup yields CDR1 MDHEN and CDR2 SYDVKM. Trimming cost V 2 bases and J 7 bases; bases outside gene matches: 9. Random hexamers were used to reverse transcribe an amount of roughly 0.5 to 1 ug RNA. TCRdb redid the calling of the immunoSEQ multiplex PCR reads with MiXCR, one entry per CDR3 protein. The sample consists of a few hundred thousand distinct CDR3 sequences, about 95% of them appearing once. TCR beta was sequenced from blood CD8+ and CD4+ T cells. Through negative isolation, CD4+ and CD8+ T cells were obtained, while TEMRA cells were enriched using FACS.

The genes are TRBV28 and TRBJ1-1; 8 nucleotides agree with TRBD1. The sample was CD4+ T cells from PBMCs. The receptor was derived from a human donor with Susac syndrome. CDR3 bases: TGTGCCAGCAGTTTAGGTGGGGACAGGTATAATGAAGCTTTCTTT. Amino acid sequence: CASSLGGDRYNEAFF.